This T cell receptor beta chain emerged from a study of blood T cells in healthy people across ages. The CDR3 runs 12 residues. Germline assignment: CDR1 SQVTM and CDR2 ANQGSEA. The second PCR ran about 6 to 12 cycles with a sample-barcoded 5' primer and J-beta primers. Via MiXCR, TCRdb re-called the 5' RACE reads, giving one row per CDR3 protein. The sample includes 1.5 million to 2 million distinct CDR3 sequences, about two fifths seen only once; the top ten take under 30%. The sequenced material came from blood. This clonotype was obtained from a human donor in good health. The chain employs TRBV29-1 and TRBJ1-1; tentatively, D is TRBD1 (5 bases). In DNA form, the CDR3 reads TGCACCGCGGGTGACAGTTACACTGAAGCTTTCTTT. This codes for CTAGDSYTEAFF.